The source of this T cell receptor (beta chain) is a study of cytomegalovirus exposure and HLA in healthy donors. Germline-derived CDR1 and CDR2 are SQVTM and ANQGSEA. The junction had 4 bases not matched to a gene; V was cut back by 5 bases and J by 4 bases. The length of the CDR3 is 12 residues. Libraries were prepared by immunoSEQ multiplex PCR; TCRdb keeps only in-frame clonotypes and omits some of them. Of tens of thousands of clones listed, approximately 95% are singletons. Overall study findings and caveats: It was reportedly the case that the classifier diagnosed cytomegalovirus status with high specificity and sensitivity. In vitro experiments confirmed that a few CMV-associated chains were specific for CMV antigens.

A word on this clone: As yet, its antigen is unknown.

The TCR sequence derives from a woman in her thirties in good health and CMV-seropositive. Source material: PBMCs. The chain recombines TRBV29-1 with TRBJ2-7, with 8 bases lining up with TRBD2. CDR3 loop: CSVQGGGYEQYF. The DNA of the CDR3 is TGCAGCGTTCAGGGCGGGGGGTACGAGCAGTACTTC.